These 20 T cell receptor beta chains share one sample of origin, sequenced in a study of cytomegalovirus exposure and HLA in healthy donors. Use of 60 Vbeta and 13 Jbeta primers characterized the PCR. The method was immunoSEQ multiplex PCR; TCRdb's version includes in-frame clones alone and lacks a portion of them. The sample holds roughly 190,000 clones; about 80% are singletons and the top ten take roughly 10%. Sample: PBMCs. The receptors were gathered from a woman aged 45 to 65 in good health and CMV-seropositive.

The chain recombines TRBV27 with TRBJ1-6; possibly TRBD1 for D (5 bases). The CDR3 is 16 amino acids. V lost 4 bases to trimming and J lost 6 bases, with 16 bases between them. Germline values: CDR1 MNHEY, CDR2 SMNVEV (reference sequence). In DNA form, the CDR3 reads TGTGCCAGCAGTTCTGGGGGGGATAGGCGTAATTCACCCCTCCACTTT. Amino acid sequence: CASSSGGDRRNSPLHF.

This chain joins TRBV7-8 and TRBJ1-5, with a tentative D call TRBD1 (6 bases). Trimming left V 2 bases short and J 4 bases short, with 9 bases between. From germline, CDR1 is SGHVS and CDR2 FQNEAQ. The CDR3 has 14 amino acids. As DNA, the CDR3 is TGTGCCAGCAGCTTACCCAGGGGAAATCAGCCCCAGCATTTT. It translates to CASSLPRGNQPQHF.

V and J are TRBV5-6 and TRBJ2-5; 9 bases agree with TRBD1. Losses at the gene ends were 5 bases for V and 2 bases for J; bases not matched to a gene: 16. Germline V gene lookup returns CDR1 SGHDT and CDR2 YYEEEE. CDR3 length equals 18 residues. Here the CDR3 reads CASSSWKINRGRQETQYF. CDR3 DNA sequence: TGTGCCAGCAGTTCCTGGAAAATTAACAGGGGGCGGCAAGAGACCCAGTACTTC. The full variable domain, in which reference TRBV5-6 and TRBJ2-5 provide the parts outside the CDR3, is DAGVTQSPTHLIKTRGQQVTLRCSPKSGHDTVSWYQQALGQGPQFIFQYYEEEERQRGNFPDRFSGHQFPNYSSELNVNALLLGDSALYLCASSSWKINRGRQETQYFGPGTRLLVL.

The chain combines TRBV4-1 with TRBJ2-5, with D perhaps TRBD2 (6 bases). Germline loops: CDR1 MGHRA, CDR2 YSYEKL. CDR3 length: 15 amino acids. Deletions cut 6 bases from V and 5 bases from J, with 19 bases between. Here the CDR3 DNA reads TGCGCCAGCAGAACCGGGCGGGGTATCGGGGAGACCCAGTACTTC. Its protein product is CASRTGRGIGETQYF.

This clone is a singleton in its sample. The chain is built from TRBV7-8 and TRBJ1-5, with D perhaps TRBD1 (5 bases). Deletions cut 5 bases from V and 5 bases from J, with 19 bases between. Germline lookup yields CDR1 SGHVS and CDR2 FQNEAQ. The CDR3 is 16 residues long. The CDR3 nucleotides are TGTGCCAGCAGCCCCCGCACAGGATTAGAGGATCAGCCCCAGCATTTT. This codes for CASSPRTGLEDQPQHF.

The gene calls are TRBV10-1 and TRBJ2-3, with D perhaps matching TRBD2 (7 bases). V was shortened by 2 bases and J by 3 bases, with 27 bases between the two germline ends. The length of the CDR3 is 20 residues. CDR1 WNHNN and CDR2 SYGVQD come from the germline V gene (reference sequence). The CDR3 DNA reads as TGCGCCAGCAGTGAGCCGACCCGGGGTGTGAGGGGGGGCCAGACAGATACGCAGTATTTT. It codes for CASSEPTRGVRGGQTDTQYF.

The gene calls are TRBV6-5 and TRBJ2-7, with TRBD2 as a possible D gene (7 bases). Trimming removed 4 bases at V and 2 bases at J, with 15 bases between. The CDR3 is made up of 15 amino acids. Germline lookup yields CDR1 MNHEY and CDR2 SVGAGI. CDR3 sequence (DNA): TGTGCCAGCAGTTTAGCACGGGGGGCCACCTACGAGCAGTACTTC. Amino acids: CASSLARGATYEQYF.

The genes are TRBV7-6 and TRBJ2-7, with D unresolved. This CDR3 has 14 residues. Germline V lookup: CDR1 SGHVS, CDR2 FNYEAQ. V lost 3 bases, J lost 3 bases, and 12 bases lay in between. The CDR3 is CASSFNDNSYEQYF. In DNA form, the CDR3 reads TGTGCCAGCAGCTTCAACGACAATAGCTACGAGCAGTACTTC.

The chain recombines TRBV19 with TRBJ1-6; D not resolved. The germline CDR1 and CDR2 sequences are LNHDA and SQIVND (reference sequence). The CDR3 runs to 15 residues. V lost 7 bases and J lost 4, with 14 bases in between. The CDR3 is CASNWGAGYNSPLHF. CDR3 bases: TGTGCCAGTAACTGGGGAGCGGGGTATAATTCACCCCTCCACTTT.

This chain joins TRBV6-1 and TRBJ1-5; 7 bases line up with TRBD1. J was trimmed by 3 bases and V by 7 bases; bases with no gene match: 6. Germline assignment: CDR1 MNHNS and CDR2 SASEGT. This CDR3 spans 14 amino acids. The chain's CDR3 is CASTNTGDNQPQHF. DNA of the CDR3: TGTGCCAGCACCAATACAGGGGACAATCAGCCCCAGCATTTT.

The gene calls are TRBV5-5 and TRBJ1-6; no clear D. Germline lookup yields CDR1 SGHKS and CDR2 YYEKEE (reference sequence). V gave up 1 base and J gave up 10 bases, with 12 bases separating them. This CDR3 comprises 14 residues. CDR3 coding DNA: TGTGCCAGCAGCTTGTCTCTACCGGTGTCACCCCTCCACTTT. Translating it yields CASSLSLPVSPLHF. The whole variable domain, remainder taken from reference TRBV5-5 and TRBJ1-6, is DAGVTQSPTHLIKTRGQQVTLRCSPISGHKSVSWYQQVLGQGPQFIFQYYEKEERGRGNFPDRFSARQFPNYSSELNVNALLLGDSALYLCASSLSLPVSPLHFGNGTRLTVT.

The chain links TRBV5-1 to TRBJ1-1; possible D gene TRBD1, 6 bases. The germline gives CDR1 SGHRS, CDR2 YFSETQ. The V end lost 2 bases, the J end lost 3 bases, and 14 bases lay between the germline ends. There are 15 residues in the CDR3. The CDR3 DNA reads as TGCGCCAGCAGCTTACAGGGATTACGGGACACTGAAGCTTTCTTT. Protein product: CASSLQGLRDTEAFF.

This clone was seen more than once but under ten times. The CDR3 sequence is CAWSPGSRGNQPQHF. The CDR3 DNA is TGTGCCTGGAGTCCCGGGTCTCGGGGCAATCAGCCCCAGCATTTT. The chain recombines TRBV30 with TRBJ1-5, with D uncertain. The CDR3 length is 15 residues. V lost 2 bases and J 2 bases, leaving 13 bases between the germline ends. Germline V gene sequence: CDR1 GTSNPN, CDR2 SVGIG (reference sequence).

This chain joins TRBV30 and TRBJ2-7, with D perhaps TRBD1 (6 bases). Germline assignment: CDR1 GTSNPN and CDR2 SVGIG (reference sequence). V gave up 5 bases and J gave up 6 bases, with 17 bases separating them. The CDR3 sequence is 13 residues long. The CDR3 coding sequence is TGTGCCTGGGACAGGAGGTCGGCTGCCGAGCAGTACTTC. It yields the protein CAWDRRSAAEQYF.

V and J are TRBV7-3 and TRBJ2-5, with 7 bases matching TRBD2. Germline V gives CDR1 SGHTA, CDR2 FQGTGA. Trimming removed 2 bases from V and 2 bases from J; junction bases left unmatched: 5. CDR3 length: 15 residues. The CDR3 nucleotides are TGTGCCAGCAGCTTAGGGGGGGGATTGCAAGAGACCCAGTACTTC. Translating gives CASSLGGGLQETQYF.

CDR3 in amino acids: CAWRGQGAGNIQYF. CDR3 DNA: TGTGCCTGGAGGGGACAGGGGGCCGGAAACATTCAGTACTTC. V and J are TRBV30 and TRBJ2-4; 12 bases agree with TRBD1. V shed 3 bases, J shed 6 bases, and the junction held 3 bases outside the gene matches. The length of the CDR3 is 14 residues. CDR1 is GTSNPN and CDR2 is SVGIG in the germline V gene (reference sequence).

In nucleotides, the CDR3 is TGCGCCAGCAGTCAACAGGGGGCAGAGGATGAAAAACTGTTTTTT. It is translated as CASSQQGAEDEKLFF. The chain carries TRBV23-1 and TRBJ1-4, with 8 bases that match TRBD1. Being an ORF, TRBV23-1 has a function that is uncertain. V lost 2 bases to trimming and J lost 6 bases; unmatched junction nucleotides: 5. CDR3 length: 15 residues.

CDR3 residues: CASSQDRGYGYTF. The CDR3 nucleotides read TGTGCCAGTAGTCAGGACAGGGGCTATGGCTACACCTTC. The chain is built from TRBV19 and TRBJ1-2; 9 bases match TRBD1. Trimming removed 5 bases from V and 4 bases from J; junction bases left unmatched: 2. The CDR3 is made up of 13 amino acids. Germline CDR1 reads LNHDA; CDR2 reads SQIVND (reference sequence).

The gene calls are TRBV5-4 and TRBJ2-5; 14 positions agree with TRBD2. Germline CDR1 reads SGHNT; CDR2 reads YYREEE (reference sequence). The CDR3 totals 13 residues. V shed 4 bases and J 12 bases; nucleotides not matched to a gene: 5. For the CDR3, the DNA is TGTGCCAGCAGCCCGAAGACTAGCGGGGGGGAGTACTTC. It translates to CASSPKTSGGEYF.

This clone was seen a handful of times. V and J are TRBV4-3 and TRBJ1-1, with D possibly TRBD1 on 5 matching bases. The germline V and J ends were trimmed by 0 bases and 6 bases, with 11 bases remaining between them. This CDR3 has 14 amino acids. CDR1 and CDR2 from the germline V gene are LGHNA and YSLEER. The CDR3, as DNA: TGCGCCAGCAGCCAAGACGCGGGGGACGCTGAAGCTTTCTTT. Amino acids: CASSQDAGDAEAFF.